This TCR beta chain was sequenced during a study of shared clonotypes between healthy human individuals. This clone has only a few counts. Because the CDR3's place on the DNA is in doubt, the DNA is left out and the CDR3 is given as listed by TCRdb. The study ran the assay at deep level. Repertoires were generated with immunoSEQ multiplex PCR, while TCRdb's copy carries only in-frame clones and drops some. The table shows about 2.3 million clones, with just under 95% occurring only once. CDR1 SGHKS and CDR2 YYEKEE come from the germline V gene (reference sequence). The CDR3 contains 14 residues when both ends are counted.

The sequence derives from a man between 18 and 29 years old in good health. Some clones in this sample may be carry-over from other donors' samples. The sequencing sample was made of naive CD4+ T cells from PBMCs. Subset of the sample: CD45RA+ positively selected. This chain connects TRBV5-5 to TRBJ1-1. The CDR3 spells CASSFGNGRGEAFF.